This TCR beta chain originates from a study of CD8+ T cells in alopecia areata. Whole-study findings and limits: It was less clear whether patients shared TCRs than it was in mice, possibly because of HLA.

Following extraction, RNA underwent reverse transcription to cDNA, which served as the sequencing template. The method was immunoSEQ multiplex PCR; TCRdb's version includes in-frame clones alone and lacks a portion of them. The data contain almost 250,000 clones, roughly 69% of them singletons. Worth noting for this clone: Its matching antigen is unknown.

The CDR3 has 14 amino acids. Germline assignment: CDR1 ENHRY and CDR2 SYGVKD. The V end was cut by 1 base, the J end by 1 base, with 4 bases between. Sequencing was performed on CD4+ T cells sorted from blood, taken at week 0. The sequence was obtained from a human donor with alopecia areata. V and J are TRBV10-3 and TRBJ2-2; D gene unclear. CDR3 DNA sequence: TGTGCCATCAGTGAGTACGGGAACACCGGGGAGCTGTTTTTT. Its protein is CAISEYGNTGELFF.